Listed here are 14 T cell receptor beta chains from one sample, sequenced in a study of shared clonotypes between healthy human individuals. The method was immunoSEQ multiplex PCR; TCRdb's version includes in-frame clones alone and lacks a portion of them. The sample gives over 750,000 clones, about 96% of which show up once; about 0.22% is in the top ten. The naive CD8 subset, CD45RO-negative cells positively selected for CCR7, excluded terminally differentiated effector memory CD45RA+ cells. Sequencing was done on a sample of naive CD8+ T cells sorted from blood. These receptors were collected from a young man in good health.

V usage is TRBV27 and J usage is TRBJ2-1; D perhaps matches TRBD2 (7 bases). Germline V lookup: CDR1 MNHEY, CDR2 SMNVEV (reference sequence). CDR3 length equals 16 residues. V gave up 3 bases and J gave up 10 bases, with 22 bases separating them. In DNA form, the CDR3 reads TGTGCCAGCAGTTTCCCGCAGGGGAGGGGCCGAGCCGAGCAGTTCTTC. This sequence encodes CASSFPQGRGRAEQFF.

V is TRBV27 and J is TRBJ2-7; no reliable D call. V was trimmed by 3 bases and J by 2 bases, leaving 17 bases between them. The CDR3 spans 16 residues. CDR1 and CDR2 (germline): MNHEY, SMNVEV (reference sequence). The CDR3 region is CASSFTPPVDPYEQYF. The CDR3 bases are TGTGCCAGCAGTTTCACTCCCCCCGTGGACCCCTACGAGCAGTACTTC.

This clone was recorded only once. Other DNA sequences from this sample encode an identical CDR3 as well. This chain joins TRBV7-6 and TRBJ2-1, with 12 nucleotides matching TRBD2. The germline gives CDR1 SGHVS, CDR2 FNYEAQ. The length of the CDR3 is 14 residues. After removal of 2 bases from V and 9 bases from J, the junction contained 2 bases not matched to a gene. In nucleotides, the CDR3 is TGTGCCAGCAGCTTACGACTAGCGGGAGTTGAGCAGTTCTTC. Its protein is CASSLRLAGVEQFF.

The chain uses TRBV7-3 and TRBJ1-1, with D possibly TRBD1 on 6 matching bases. The V gene's germline CDR1 is SGHTA and CDR2 FQGTGA. The CDR3 runs 15 residues. Trimming took 3 bases from V and 0 from J, leaving 11 bases between them. In DNA form, the CDR3 reads TGTGCCAGCAGCTTGAGGGGGAACATGAACACTGAAGCTTTCTTT. Encoded protein: CASSLRGNMNTEAFF.

This chain links TRBV5-4 with TRBJ1-5; a possible D gene is TRBD1 (5 bases). Germline loops: CDR1 SGHNT, CDR2 YYREEE (reference sequence). The CDR3 runs 12 residues. V gave up 4 bases and J gave up 6 bases, with 8 bases separating them. This CDR3 reads CASSRDSQPQHF. The CDR3 coding sequence is TGTGCCAGCAGCCGAGACAGTCAGCCCCAGCATTTT.

This clone was seen only once. The rearrangement uses TRBV27 and TRBJ2-3; a possible D gene is TRBD2 (5 bases). V was trimmed by 4 bases and J by 6 bases, leaving 17 bases between them. From germline, CDR1 is MNHEY and CDR2 SMNVEV (reference sequence). This CDR3 has 15 residues. CDR3 nucleotides: TGTGCCAGCAGTTCCCGACGGGGTGTGGGTGATACGCAGTATTTT. As protein: CASSSRRGVGDTQYF.

This sequence joins TRBV7-9 and TRBJ2-1; 10 bases are shared with TRBD2. Germline-derived CDR1 and CDR2 are SEHNR and FQNEAQ (reference sequence). Trimming cost V 5 bases and J 0 bases; bases outside gene matches: 10. There are 18 residues in the CDR3. CDR3 protein: CASSGWASGGSSYNEQFF. CDR3 coding DNA: TGTGCCAGCAGCGGCTGGGCTAGCGGGGGTAGCTCCTACAATGAGCAGTTCTTC.

V usage is TRBV15 and J usage is TRBJ1-5; D is uncertain. V was cut by 5 bases and J by 6 bases, with 14 bases left in between. Per germline, CDR1 LNHNV and CDR2 YYDKDF (reference sequence). The CDR3 covers 14 residues. CDR3 DNA: TGTGCCACCAGCGCCCTCCCGGGAGGTCAGCCCCAGCATTTT. This gives the protein CATSALPGGQPQHF.

The chain has TRBV7-8 and TRBJ1-5; 7 bases align to TRBD1. This CDR3 is built from 16 residues. Looked up from germline, CDR1 is SGHVS and CDR2 is FQNEAQ. After removal of 5 bases from V and 2 bases from J, the junction contained 9 bases not matched to a gene. The CDR3 DNA sequence: TGTGCCAGCAGCCAGAACAGGGGAGGTGGCAATCAGCCCCAGCATTTT. This gives the protein CASSQNRGGGNQPQHF.

The J gene is TRBJ2-1, the V gene TRBV7-8, with D tentatively TRBD1 (6 bases). Trimming took 7 bases from V and 6 from J, leaving 25 bases between them. The germline V gene has CDR1 SGHVS and CDR2 FQNEAQ. The CDR3 is 17 amino acids. The CDR3 bases are TGTGCCAGCACCCTCTCTTCCGAGGGGGTCGTAGGCAATGAGCAGTTCTTC. Protein product: CASTLSSEGVVGNEQFF.

J is TRBJ2-1 and V is TRBV2, with D unclear. CDR3 length equals 16 residues. Between the trimmed V and J ends, which lost 3 bases and 0 bases, there was a span of 12 bases. Per germline, CDR1 SNHLY and CDR2 FYNNEI. CDR3: CASSDSAESSYNEQFF. The CDR3 DNA reads TGTGCCAGCAGTGATAGTGCGGAGAGCTCCTACAATGAGCAGTTCTTC.

This clone was recorded once. The chain links TRBV11-1 to TRBJ2-5, with 13 bases that match TRBD2. Germline CDR1 and CDR2: SGHAT and FQDESV (reference sequence). The length of the CDR3 is 15 residues. V trimming: 5 bases; J trimming: 2 bases; junction bases outside the gene matches: 2. For the CDR3, the DNA is TGTGCCAGCAGCATGGGACTAGCGGGGCAAGAGACCCAGTACTTC. Protein: CASSMGLAGQETQYF.

CDR3 sequence: CASKFDRSGNEQYF. As DNA, the CDR3 is TGTGCCAGCAAGTTTGATAGGAGTGGGAACGAGCAGTACTTC. The V call is TRBV28, the J call TRBJ2-7; D is unresolved. Trimming took off 7 bases at V and 5 bases at J, with 18 bases between the two ends. This CDR3 contains 14 residues. The germline CDR1 and CDR2 sequences are MDHEN and SYDVKM.

Regarding this clone: This CDR3 is also generated by other DNA sequences in the sample. This rearrangement joins TRBV9 to TRBJ2-5; D is possibly TRBD1 (5 bases). V was pared by 0 bases and J by 5 bases, with 11 bases between. The CDR3 loop spans 14 amino acids. CDR1 is SGDLS, CDR2 YYNGEE, per germline. The CDR3 loop reads CASSVAGLQETQYF. The CDR3 DNA follows: TGTGCCAGCAGCGTAGCAGGGCTCCAGGAGACCCAGTACTTC.